This is a list of T cell receptor beta chains from one sample in a study of T cells in Graves' hyperthyroidism and ophthalmopathy. One entry per CDR3 protein results from TCRdb running MiXCR on the multiplex PCR reads. This sample has approximately 570,000 distinct CDR3 sequences, with approximately 20% found just once. Material for sequencing was blood. The receptor set was obtained from a man in his forties with Graves' ophthalmopathy. Each CDR3 is given with its conserved first and last residue. The D gene is left open where the match is weak.

J: TRBJ2-1
D: .
length: 15
V: TRBV12-3/TRBV12-4
CDR3: CASSLDGGGHNEQFF

J: TRBJ1-1
D: .
length: 15
V: TRBV6-6
CDR3: CASSYAGALRTEAFF

J: TRBJ1-1
D: TRBD1
length: 12
V: TRBV28
CDR3: CASGRQGLVTFF

J: TRBJ2-5
D: TRBD1
length: 14
V: TRBV5-1
CDR3: CASSLYGTGGSEYF

J: TRBJ2-1
D: TRBD2
length: 17
V: TRBV27
CDR3: CASSLRLRGSSYNEQFF

J: TRBJ2-5
D: TRBD1
length: 14
V: TRBV5-4
CDR3: CASNSRDREETQYF

J: TRBJ2-1
D: .
length: 13
V: TRBV6-2/TRBV6-3
CDR3: CASSYSSHNEQFF

J: TRBJ2-7
D: .
length: 12
V: TRBV7-2
CDR3: CASSSPFREQYF

J: TRBJ2-3
D: TRBD1
length: 14
V: TRBV3-1
CDR3: CASSLTGVTDTQYF

J: TRBJ1-1
D: .
length: 15
V: TRBV7-2
CDR3: CASSIDGDKNTEAFF

J: TRBJ1-2
D: .
length: 13
V: TRBV2
CDR3: CASTEDRNYGYTF

J: TRBJ1-5
D: .
length: 14
V: TRBV12-5
CDR3: CASGLGLGDQPQHF

J: TRBJ2-2
D: .
length: 19
V: TRBV2
CDR3: CASRALTLGRTGRTGELFF

J: TRBJ2-7
D: TRBD2
length: 17
V: TRBV24-1
CDR3: CATSDFPSGGGRHEQYF

J: TRBJ1-1
D: .
length: 14
V: TRBV5-1
CDR3: CASSLAGGNTEAFF

J: TRBJ2-5
D: .
length: 13
V: TRBV29-1
CDR3: CSVVRWAQETQYF

J: TRBJ2-1
D: .
length: 16
V: TRBV29-1
CDR3: CSVEERAGVSYNEQFF

J: TRBJ2-2
D: .
length: 15
V: TRBV5-1
CDR3: CASSKVDANTGELFF

J: TRBJ2-7
D: .
length: 16
V: TRBV7-8
CDR3: CASSLAATSLAYEQYF

J: TRBJ1-5
D: .
length: 13
V: TRBV28
CDR3: CASSPLRNQPQHF

J: TRBJ2-5
D: .
length: 16
V: TRBV28
CDR3: CASSGGGLADQMAQYF

J: TRBJ1-2
D: .
length: 15
V: TRBV15
CDR3: CATSRAVDPNYGYTF

J: TRBJ2-7
D: TRBD2
length: 17
V: TRBV4-3
CDR3: CASSQAAGREGAYEQYF

J: TRBJ2-7
D: .
length: 14
V: TRBV20-1
CDR3: CSAPRDLYSYEQYF

J: TRBJ2-5
D: .
length: 15
V: TRBV12-3/TRBV12-4
CDR3: CASSLKGSLGETQYF

J: TRBJ2-7
D: TRBD2
length: 14
V: TRBV20-1
CDR3: CSAHGTSVTYEQYF

J: TRBJ2-5
D: TRBD2
length: 13
V: TRBV20-1
CDR3: CSAQRGGQETQYF

J: TRBJ2-5
D: .
length: 15
V: TRBV12-5
CDR3: CASGSTGARLETQYF

J: TRBJ2-7
D: .
length: 12
V: TRBV9
CDR3: CASRGRIHEQYF

J: TRBJ2-3
D: .
length: 15
V: TRBV18
CDR3: CASSPRMAAEDTQYF

J: TRBJ1-1
D: .
length: 15
V: TRBV9
CDR3: CASSNLGIRDTEAFF

J: TRBJ2-1
D: TRBD1
length: 15
V: TRBV27
CDR3: CASSLSGTGVNEQFF

J: TRBJ2-5
D: TRBD2
length: 14
V: TRBV12-3/TRBV12-4
CDR3: CASTAGGSGGTQYF

J: TRBJ1-6
D: TRBD1
length: 13
V: TRBV20-1
CDR3: CSAREGGQATHPF

J: TRBJ1-1
D: .
length: 13
V: TRBV18
CDR3: CASSPTGNTEAFF

J: TRBJ1-2
D: .
length: 13
V: TRBV5-6
CDR3: CASSLVTANGYTF

J: TRBJ2-1
D: TRBD1
length: 14
V: TRBV7-6
CDR3: CASSLGTGAEEQFF

J: TRBJ1-1
D: TRBD1
length: 13
V: TRBV7-9
CDR3: CASAPGQSTEAFF

J: TRBJ2-5
D: TRBD1
length: 13
V: TRBV28
CDR3: CASSLEGAQTQYF

J: TRBJ2-2
D: .
length: 15
V: TRBV28
CDR3: CASTNSFRTTEELFF

J: TRBJ2-1
D: TRBD2
length: 15
V: TRBV10-3
CDR3: CATTGPGRGGNEQFF

J: TRBJ2-7
D: .
length: 13
V: TRBV10-3
CDR3: CAISFEGFHEQYF

J: TRBJ2-7
D: .
length: 14
V: TRBV6-5
CDR3: CASSLRSGAREQYF

J: TRBJ2-3
D: .
length: 15
V: TRBV2
CDR3: CASTRAEVDGDTQYF

J: TRBJ2-1
D: TRBD2
length: 15
V: TRBV3-1
CDR3: CASSQRLAGGGEQFF

J: TRBJ2-3
D: TRBD2
length: 15
V: TRBV20-1
CDR3: CSASAGGASTDTQYF

J: TRBJ1-3
D: .
length: 13
V: TRBV27
CDR3: CASSLSEGNTIYF

J: TRBJ2-7
D: TRBD1
length: 14
V: TRBV20-1
CDR3: CSARAGTGTYEQYF

J: TRBJ2-4
D: .
length: 13
V: TRBV18
CDR3: CASSPDTANIQYF

J: TRBJ2-7
D: TRBD2
length: 15
V: TRBV7-2
CDR3: CASSLDTSGTYEQYF

J: TRBJ2-3
D: .
length: 11
V: TRBV28
CDR3: CASSLWEGQYF

J: TRBJ1-1
D: .
length: 11
V: TRBV20-1
CDR3: CSARDADEAFF

J: TRBJ1-6
D: TRBD1
length: 15
V: TRBV3-1
CDR3: CASTPWTGYGSPLHF

J: TRBJ1-2
D: .
length: 12
V: TRBV29-1
CDR3: CSVVKGRGGYTF

J: TRBJ2-5
D: .
length: 15
V: TRBV6-1
CDR3: CASSAGTAHQETQYF

J: TRBJ1-1
D: .
length: 11
V: TRBV29-1
CDR3: CSASENTEAFF

J: TRBJ1-4
D: .
length: 16
V: TRBV20-1
CDR3: CSARAGDGATNEKLFF

J: TRBJ1-4
D: .
length: 15
V: TRBV3-1
CDR3: CASSQDLAEYEKLFF